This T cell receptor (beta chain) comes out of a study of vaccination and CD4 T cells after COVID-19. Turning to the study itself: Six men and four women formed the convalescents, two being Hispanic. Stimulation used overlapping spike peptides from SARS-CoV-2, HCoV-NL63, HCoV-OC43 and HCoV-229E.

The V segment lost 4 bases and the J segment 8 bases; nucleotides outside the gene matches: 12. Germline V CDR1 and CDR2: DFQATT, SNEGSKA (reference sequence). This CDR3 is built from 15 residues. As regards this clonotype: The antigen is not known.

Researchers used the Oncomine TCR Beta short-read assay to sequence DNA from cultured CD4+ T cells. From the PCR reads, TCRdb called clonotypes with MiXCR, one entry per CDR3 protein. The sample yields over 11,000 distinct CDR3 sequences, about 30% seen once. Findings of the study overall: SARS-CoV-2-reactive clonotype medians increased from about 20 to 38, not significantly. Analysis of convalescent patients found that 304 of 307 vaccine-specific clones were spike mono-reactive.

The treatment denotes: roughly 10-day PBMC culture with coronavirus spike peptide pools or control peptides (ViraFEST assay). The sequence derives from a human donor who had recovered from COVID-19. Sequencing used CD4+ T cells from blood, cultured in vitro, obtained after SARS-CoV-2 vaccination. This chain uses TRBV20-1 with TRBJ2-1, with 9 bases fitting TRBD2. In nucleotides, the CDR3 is TGCAGTGCTAAGACGGTAGCGGGAGAGTTCGATGAGCAGTTCTTC. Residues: CSAKTVAGEFDEQFF.